Listed here are 29 T cell receptor beta chains from one sample, sequenced in a study of blood T cell repertoires in COVID-19. Generated by immunoSEQ multiplex PCR, the TCRdb table keeps only in-frame clones and is missing some. The sample lists just over 150,000 clones; approximately 90% were seen once. The sample consisted of peripheral blood. The receptors originated from a middle-aged woman with acute or convalescent COVID-19.

The J gene is TRBJ1-1, the V gene TRBV9; 11 bases are a match to TRBD1. The CDR3 totals 18 residues. Looked up from germline, CDR1 is SGDLS and CDR2 is YYNGEE. J lost 0 bases, V lost 3 bases, and 10 bases had no gene match. In nucleotides, the CDR3 is TGTGCCAGCAGCGACCGACGGACAGGGGGCCGCCTGAACACTGAAGCTTTCTTT. Amino acids: CASSDRRTGGRLNTEAFF.

V and J are TRBV13 and TRBJ2-1, with no clear D. Trimming took 5 bases from V and 1 from J, leaving 12 bases between them. This CDR3 region has 15 residues. Germline CDR1 and CDR2: PRHDT and FYEKMQ (reference sequence). The DNA of the CDR3 is TGTGCCAGCAGCAGATCCGTGAGTTCCTACAATGAGCAGTTCTTC. Translated, it gives CASSRSVSSYNEQFF.

This chain joins TRBV18 and TRBJ2-7; 9 nucleotides line up with TRBD1. V shed 5 bases and J 9 bases; nucleotides not matched to a gene: 20. The CDR3 is 17 amino acids. The germline V gene encodes CDR1 KGHSH and CDR2 LQKENI. DNA for the CDR3: TGTGCCAGCTCAGTACCGGGACAGGGCGTGGCGTCCGCGGTGCAGTACTTC. It translates to CASSVPGQGVASAVQYF. The variable domain in full, with the rest retrieved from reference TRBV18 and TRBJ2-7, is NAGVMQNPRHLVRRRGQEARLRCSPMKGHSHVYWYRQLPEEGLKFMVYLQKENIIDESGMPKERFSAEFPKEGPSILRIQQVVRGDSAAYFCASSVPGQGVASAVQYFGPGTRLTVT.

J is TRBJ2-7 and V is TRBV7-2; D is perhaps TRBD1 (6 bases). Germline CDR1 is SGHTA and CDR2 is FQGNSA. CDR3 size: 15 residues. Trimming left V 5 bases short and J 0 bases short, with 14 bases between. The CDR3 spells CASSLGQTNSYEQYF. CDR3 DNA: TGTGCCAGCAGCCTCGGACAGACGAACTCCTACGAGCAGTACTTC.

The CDR3: CASSQDSGRLYNEQFF. The CDR3 coding sequence is TGTGCCAGCAGCCAAGATTCGGGGAGATTGTACAATGAGCAGTTCTTC. This chain connects TRBV3-1 (or the pseudogene TRBV3-2) to TRBJ2-1, with a possible D match to TRBD2 (5 bases). Germline loops: CDR1 LGHDT, CDR2 YNNKEL (reference sequence). This CDR3 contains 16 residues. V was shortened by 0 bases and J by 4 bases, with 13 bases between the two germline ends.

The gene calls are TRBV29-1 and TRBJ2-1, with 9 nucleotides matching TRBD1. This CDR3 has 14 residues. Germline values: CDR1 SQVTM, CDR2 ANQGSEA. Unmatched junction bases numbered 7, after V lost 7 bases and J lost 3 bases. CDR3 region: CSATWGQGYNEQFF. In nucleotides, the CDR3 is TGCAGCGCCACCTGGGGACAGGGCTACAATGAGCAGTTCTTC.

The rearrangement joins TRBV7-2 to TRBJ2-7, with D maybe TRBD1 (6 bases). CDR1 and CDR2 (germline): SGHTA, FQGNSA. CDR3 length: 13 residues. V lost 2 bases to trimming and J lost 5 bases, with 10 bases between them. CDR3 nucleotides: TGTGCCAGCAGCTTATTCAGGGGCGACGAGCAGTACTTC. Protein product: CASSLFRGDEQYF.

The rearrangement joins TRBV5-4 to TRBJ1-3; TRBD1 might be the D (6 bases). V was clipped by 0 bases and J by 0 bases, with 19 bases between them. CDR1 and CDR2 from the germline V gene are SGHNT and YYREEE (reference sequence). This CDR3 has 19 amino acids. The chain's CDR3 is CASSLERYQGSTSGNTIYF. Written as DNA, the CDR3 is TGTGCCAGCAGCTTGGAAAGGTACCAGGGGAGTACCTCTGGAAACACCATATATTTT.

V and J are TRBV9 and TRBJ2-1; TRBD1 agrees at 11 bases. Germline V gene data show CDR1 as SGDLS and CDR2 as YYNGEE. The CDR3 length is 15 residues. With V trimmed by 4 bases and J by 6 bases, 6 bases remained unmatched. The CDR3 DNA reads TGTGCCAGCAGCTGGGACAGGGGGTCGGGCAATGAGCAGTTCTTC. Translating it yields CASSWDRGSGNEQFF. The whole variable domain, remainder taken from reference TRBV9 and TRBJ2-1, is DSGVTQTPKHLITATGQRVTLRCSPRSGDLSVYWYQQSLDQGLQFLIQYYNGEERAKGNILERFSAQQFPDLHSELNLSSLELGDSALYFCASSWDRGSGNEQFFGPGTRLTVL.

The rearrangement uses TRBV21-1 and TRBJ1-5; the D call of TRBD1 is as the table states it, not checked on the DNA. TRBV21-1 is a pseudogene segment. This CDR3 contains 19 residues. DNA for the CDR3: TGTGCCAGCAGCAGACTCGATCCGGGACAACCAAAAAGGAATCAGCCCCAGCATTTT. Protein product: CASSRLDPGQPKRNQPQHF.

Worth noting for this clone: Relative to the germline gene, one junction end is altered; a read error may explain this. The CDR3 nucleotides are TGTGCCATCGCAGGGGGCTCCCACAATGAGCAGTTCTTC. Its protein product is CAIAGGSHNEQFF. The genes are TRBV10-3 and TRBJ2-1; 8 bases map to TRBD1. Looked up from germline, CDR1 is ENHRY and CDR2 is SYGVKD. This CDR3 has 13 residues.

The V call is TRBV15, the J call TRBJ2-1; 7 nucleotides match TRBD2. Germline V gene data show CDR1 as LNHNV and CDR2 as YYDKDF (reference sequence). There are 13 residues in the CDR3. J lost 9 bases, V lost 1 base, and 3 bases had no gene match. The CDR3 coding sequence is TGTGCCACCAGCAGAGTTGCGGGAGTTGAGCAGTTCTTC. Its protein is CATSRVAGVEQFF.

The rearrangement uses TRBV6-5 and TRBJ2-1; 14 bases are a match to TRBD2. CDR1 MNHEY and CDR2 SVGAGI come from the germline V gene. The junction had 1 base not matched to a gene; V was cut back by 8 bases and J by 10 bases. The CDR3 is made up of 12 amino acids. Here the CDR3 DNA reads TGTGCCAGCGGGACTAGCGGGGGAGAGCAGTTCTTC. It encodes CASGTSGGEQFF.

This clone has a single count. The chain joins TRBV12-5 to TRBJ1-3, with 9 bases aligning to TRBD1. V shed 1 base, J shed 2 bases, and the junction held 18 bases outside the gene matches. CDR1 and CDR2 (germline): LGHNT, FRNRAP. The CDR3 sequence is 21 residues long. The CDR3 coding sequence is TGTGCTAGTGGTTTGGGCCGAGCTTTGGGACAGGGTATTTCTCCTGGAAACACCATATATTTT. As protein: CASGLGRALGQGISPGNTIYF. Full variable domain (outside the CDR3, taken from reference TRBV12-5 and TRBJ1-3): DARVTQTPRHKVTEMGQEVTMRCQPILGHNTVFWYRQTMMQGLELLAYFRNRAPLDDSGMPKDRFSAEMPDATLATLKIQPSEPRDSAVYFCASGLGRALGQGISPGNTIYFGEGSWLTVV.

The V gene is TRBV4-1, the J gene TRBJ2-3, with unresolved D. V lost 1 base and J 6 bases, leaving 14 bases between the germline ends. The CDR3 runs to 15 residues. CDR1 and CDR2 from the germline V gene are MGHRA and YSYEKL. CDR3 bases: TGCGCCAGCAGCCAAGGGCTAGATTTCTTGGATACGCAGTATTTT. Its protein is CASSQGLDFLDTQYF.

The chain is built from TRBV2 and TRBJ2-7, with 7 positions matching TRBD2. CDR3 size: 14 residues. Per the germline V gene, CDR1 is SNHLY and CDR2 is FYNNEI. V lost 0 bases, J lost 5 bases, and 4 bases stayed unmatched. The CDR3 region is CASSEAGGPNEQYF. DNA for the CDR3: TGTGCCAGCAGTGAAGCGGGAGGGCCAAACGAGCAGTACTTC. Together with reference TRBV2 and TRBJ2-7, the CDR3 gives the full variable domain: EPEVTQTPSHQVTQMGQEVILRCVPISNHLYFYWYRQILGQKVEFLVSFYNNEISEKSEIFDDQFSVERPDGSNFTLKIRSTKLEDSAMYFCASSEAGGPNEQYFGPGTRLTVT.

The V call is TRBV24-1, the J call TRBJ2-1, with 8 bases identical to TRBD2. The CDR3 runs 17 residues. Germline V gene data show CDR1 as KGHDR and CDR2 as SFDVKD. V trimming: 1 base; J trimming: 10 bases; junction bases outside the gene matches: 14. The CDR3 region has the DNA TGTGCCACCAGTGATTTTAGTAGCGGGGTTTTGGGAGGGGAGCAGTTCTTC. It encodes CATSDFSSGVLGGEQFF.

In nucleotides, the CDR3 is TGTGCCAGCAGCCTCACGACAGGGCTAAACGAGCAGTACTTC. This codes for CASSLTTGLNEQYF. The genes are TRBV3-1 (or the pseudogene TRBV3-2) and TRBJ2-7, with 7 bases lining up with TRBD1. Germline trimming cut 4 bases from V and 5 bases from J; bases unmatched to any gene: 8. Per germline, CDR1 LGHDT and CDR2 YNNKEL (reference sequence). CDR3 size: 14 residues.

CDR3 amino acids: CASSLPGLSNEQYF. CDR3 DNA sequence: TGTGCCAGTAGTCTCCCAGGATTGTCCAACGAGCAGTACTTC. This chain links TRBV19 with TRBJ2-7; D ambiguous. Germline CDR1 LNHDA, CDR2 SQIVND (reference sequence). V was shortened by 5 bases and J by 5 bases, with 16 bases between the two germline ends. This CDR3 contains 14 residues.

This rearrangement joins TRBV2 to TRBJ1-1; D gene uncertain. This CDR3 contains 12 residues. Trimming left V 4 bases short and J 2 bases short, with 5 bases between. Germline V gives CDR1 SNHLY, CDR2 FYNNEI. The CDR3 DNA follows: TGTGCCAGCAGTGCAGAAAACACTGAAGCTTTCTTT. This gives the protein CASSAENTEAFF.

This clone has a single count. The chain employs TRBV6-5 and TRBJ2-1, with D tentatively TRBD1 (6 bases). With 6 bases removed from V and 1 base from J, the gap between germline ends came to 7 bases. This CDR3 is 13 amino acids long. Germline V gene lookup returns CDR1 MNHEY and CDR2 SVGAGI. The CDR3 sequence: CASSDRSYNEQFF. The DNA for the CDR3 is TGTGCCAGCAGCGACAGGTCCTACAATGAGCAGTTCTTC.

The chain combines TRBV9 with TRBJ1-1, with TRBD1 matching over 7 bases. The V gene's germline CDR1 is SGDLS and CDR2 YYNGEE. The CDR3 runs 14 residues. V gave up 0 bases and J gave up 4 bases; unmatched junction bases: 3. CDR3 nucleotide sequence: TGTGCCAGCAGCGTAGACAGGGGTGGCACTGAAGCTTTCTTT. Its translation: CASSVDRGGTEAFF. Complete variable domain (other parts from reference TRBV9 and TRBJ1-1): DSGVTQTPKHLITATGQRVTLRCSPRSGDLSVYWYQQSLDQGLQFLIQYYNGEERAKGNILERFSAQQFPDLHSELNLSSLELGDSALYFCASSVDRGGTEAFFGQGTRLTVV.

This chain links TRBV6-1 with TRBJ1-5; 7 bases match TRBD1. Germline V gene sequence: CDR1 MNHNS, CDR2 SASEGT. This CDR3 region has 16 residues. CDR3 amino acids: CVSREGGGFGNQPQHF. The CDR3 DNA reads TGTGTGAGCAGGGAAGGGGGCGGTTTTGGCAATCAGCCCCAGCATTTT.

This clone was observed a few times. The CDR3: CASSIGRGLATGELFF. The DNA for the CDR3 is TGTGCCAGTAGTATAGGCCGGGGACTAGCCACCGGGGAGCTGTTTTTT. The rearrangement uses TRBV19 and TRBJ2-2; 9 nucleotides align to TRBD2. Germline V gives CDR1 LNHDA, CDR2 SQIVND (reference sequence). This CDR3 spans 16 amino acids. The ends lost 1 base at V and 4 bases at J; junction bases unmatched: 4.

The chain is built from TRBV19 and TRBJ2-6; D may be TRBD1 (5 bases). The CDR3 runs 17 residues. The germline gives CDR1 LNHDA, CDR2 SQIVND (reference sequence). V dropped 0 bases and J dropped 1 base, with 10 bases sitting between them. CDR3 residues: CASSIEPGQSGANVLTF. DNA for the CDR3: TGTGCCAGTAGTATAGAGCCCGGACAATCTGGGGCCAACGTCCTGACTTTC.

The CDR3 sequence is CAWSVLEGYEQYF. The CDR3 coding sequence is TGTGCCTGGAGTGTACTGGAGGGCTACGAGCAGTACTTC. The genes are TRBV30 and TRBJ2-7; D might be TRBD2 (6 bases). CDR1 is GTSNPN and CDR2 is SVGIG in the germline V gene (reference sequence). The CDR3 has 13 residues. The V gene lost 0 bases and the J gene lost 3 bases, with 9 bases spanning the gap.

The V and J genes are TRBV7-3 and TRBJ2-1; TRBD1 might be the D (6 bases). The CDR3 is 15 residues long. Germline V CDR1 and CDR2: SGHTA, FQGTGA. V was clipped by 0 bases and J by 7 bases, with 13 bases between them. CDR3 sequence: CASSLTTGTRNEQFF. The CDR3 DNA follows: TGTGCCAGCAGCTTAACCACCGGGACAAGGAATGAGCAGTTCTTC.

CDR3 bases: TGTGCCAGCAGTTTAATGACAGGGGGCTTGAACGAGCAGTACTTC. Translated: CASSLMTGGLNEQYF. This chain connects TRBV28 to TRBJ2-7; TRBD1 agrees at 10 bases. The CDR3 spans 15 residues. The V gene's germline CDR1 is MDHEN and CDR2 SYDVKM. The trim removed 2 bases at V and 5 bases at J, leaving 6 bases unmatched.

The chain links TRBV19 to TRBJ1-4; 9 bases align to TRBD1. The CDR3 has 14 residues. The trim removed 6 bases at V and 6 bases at J, leaving 5 bases unmatched. Germline CDR1 and CDR2: LNHDA and SQIVND (reference sequence). The CDR3 loop reads CASRMRQGDEKLFF. CDR3 in DNA: TGTGCCAGTAGGATGAGACAGGGGGATGAAAAACTGTTTTTT.